Sequencing of this T cell receptor beta chain was carried out in a study of T cells in Graves' hyperthyroidism and ophthalmopathy. Study-level results: The model's output predicted ophthalmopathy at a median of about 5.9 months prior to onset.

CDR3 length: 14 residues. Trimming pared 4 bases from V and 8 bases from J, leaving 16 bases between. Germline CDR1 SGDLS, CDR2 YYNGEE. About this clonotype: Its antigen is currently unknown.

TCR beta CDR3 sequences were amplified from RNA transcripts. TCR CDR3 regions were first amplified by RT-PCR with HTBI primers. In TCRdb, the multiplex PCR reads were re-called with MiXCR into one record per CDR3 protein. The sample lists about 160,000 distinct CDR3 sequences, roughly 9.4% occurring once. The receptor was isolated from a woman aged 18-29 years with Graves' hyperthyroidism that later progressed to Graves' ophthalmopathy. Material: blood. The genes are TRBV9 and TRBJ1-5; no definite D call. Written as DNA, the CDR3 is TGTGCCAGCAGCTTAAACAGCAGCCCAAAGCCCCAGCATTTT. Translating gives CASSLNSSPKPQHF.